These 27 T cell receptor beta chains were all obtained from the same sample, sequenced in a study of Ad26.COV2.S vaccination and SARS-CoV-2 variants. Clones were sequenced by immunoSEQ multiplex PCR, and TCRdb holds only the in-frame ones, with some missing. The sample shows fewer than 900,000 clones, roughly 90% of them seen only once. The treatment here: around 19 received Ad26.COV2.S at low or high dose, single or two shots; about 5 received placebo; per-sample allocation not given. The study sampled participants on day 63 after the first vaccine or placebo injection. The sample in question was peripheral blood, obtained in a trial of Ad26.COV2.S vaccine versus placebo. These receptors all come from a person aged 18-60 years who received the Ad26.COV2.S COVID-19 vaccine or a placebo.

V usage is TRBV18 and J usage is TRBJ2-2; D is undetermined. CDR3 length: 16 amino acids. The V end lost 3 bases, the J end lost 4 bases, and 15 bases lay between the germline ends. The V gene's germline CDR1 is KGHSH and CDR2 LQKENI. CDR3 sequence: CASSPRRGGATGELFF. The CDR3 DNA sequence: TGTGCCAGCTCACCGCGGAGAGGCGGAGCCACCGGGGAGCTGTTTTTT.

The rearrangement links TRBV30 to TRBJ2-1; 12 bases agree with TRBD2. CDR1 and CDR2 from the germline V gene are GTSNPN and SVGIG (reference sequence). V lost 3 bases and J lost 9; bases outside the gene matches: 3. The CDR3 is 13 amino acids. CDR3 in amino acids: CAWRLAGGGEQFF. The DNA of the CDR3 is TGTGCCTGGAGGCTAGCGGGAGGGGGTGAGCAGTTCTTC. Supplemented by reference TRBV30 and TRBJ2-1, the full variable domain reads SQTIHQWPATLVQPVGSPLSLECTVEGTSNPNLYWYRQAAGRGLQLLFYSVGIGQISSEVPQNLSASRPQDRQFILSSKKLLLSDSGFYLCAWRLAGGGEQFFGPGTRLTVL.

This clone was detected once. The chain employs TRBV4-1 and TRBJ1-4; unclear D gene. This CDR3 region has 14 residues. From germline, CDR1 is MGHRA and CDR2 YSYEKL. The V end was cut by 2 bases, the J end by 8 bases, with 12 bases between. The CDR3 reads CASSQYALQEKLFF. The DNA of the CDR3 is TGCGCCAGCAGCCAATACGCCCTGCAAGAAAAACTGTTTTTT.

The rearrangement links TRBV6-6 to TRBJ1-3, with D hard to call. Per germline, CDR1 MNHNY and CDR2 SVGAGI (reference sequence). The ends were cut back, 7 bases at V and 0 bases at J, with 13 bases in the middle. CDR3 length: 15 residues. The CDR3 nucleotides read TGTGCCAGCACCGACAAACAGAGCTCTGGAAACACCATATATTTT. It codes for CASTDKQSSGNTIYF.

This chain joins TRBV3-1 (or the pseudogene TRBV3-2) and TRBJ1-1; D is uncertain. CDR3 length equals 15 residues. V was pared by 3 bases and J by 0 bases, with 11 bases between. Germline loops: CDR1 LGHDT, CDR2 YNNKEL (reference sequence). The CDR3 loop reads CASSQVTRVNTEAFF. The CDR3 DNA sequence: TGTGCCAGCAGCCAGGTTACAAGGGTGAACACTGAAGCTTTCTTT.

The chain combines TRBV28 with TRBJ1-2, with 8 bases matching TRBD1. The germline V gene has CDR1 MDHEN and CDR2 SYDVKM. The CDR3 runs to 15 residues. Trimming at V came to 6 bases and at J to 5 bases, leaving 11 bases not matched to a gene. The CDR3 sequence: CASSGQGLKRYGYTF. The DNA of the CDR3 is TGTGCCAGCAGCGGACAGGGTCTAAAGAGGTATGGCTACACCTTC.

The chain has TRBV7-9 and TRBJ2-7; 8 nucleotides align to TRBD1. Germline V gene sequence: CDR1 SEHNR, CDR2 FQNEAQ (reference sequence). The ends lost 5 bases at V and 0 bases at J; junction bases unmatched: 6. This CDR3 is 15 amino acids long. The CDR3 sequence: CASSKDRVSSYEQYF. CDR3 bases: TGTGCCAGCAGCAAGGACAGGGTGAGCTCCTACGAGCAGTACTTC.

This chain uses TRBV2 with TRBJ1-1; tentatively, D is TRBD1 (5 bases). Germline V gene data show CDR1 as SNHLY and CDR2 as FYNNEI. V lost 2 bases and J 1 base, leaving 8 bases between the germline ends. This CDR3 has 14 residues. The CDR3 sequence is CASSERGANTEAFF. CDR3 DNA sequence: TGTGCCAGCAGTGAACGGGGCGCGAACACTGAAGCTTTCTTT.

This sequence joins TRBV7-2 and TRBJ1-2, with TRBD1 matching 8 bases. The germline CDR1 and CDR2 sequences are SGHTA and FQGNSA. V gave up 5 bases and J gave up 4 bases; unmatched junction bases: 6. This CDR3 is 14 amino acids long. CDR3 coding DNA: TGTGCCAGCAGCCCAGGACAGGGACGCTATGGCTACACCTTC. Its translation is CASSPGQGRYGYTF.

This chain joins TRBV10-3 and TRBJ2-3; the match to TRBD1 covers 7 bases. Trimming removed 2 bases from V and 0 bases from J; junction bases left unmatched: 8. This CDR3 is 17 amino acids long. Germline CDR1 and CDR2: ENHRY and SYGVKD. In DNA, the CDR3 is TGTGCCATCAGTGAGAGACGGACAGGTCCTAGCACAGATACGCAGTATTTT. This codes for CAISERRTGPSTDTQYF.

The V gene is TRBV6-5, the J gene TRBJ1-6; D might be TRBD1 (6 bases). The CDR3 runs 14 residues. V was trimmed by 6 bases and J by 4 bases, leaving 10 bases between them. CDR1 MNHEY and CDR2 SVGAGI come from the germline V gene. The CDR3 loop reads CASRIGQYNSPLHF. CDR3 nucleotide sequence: TGTGCCAGCAGGATTGGACAGTATAATTCACCCCTCCACTTT.

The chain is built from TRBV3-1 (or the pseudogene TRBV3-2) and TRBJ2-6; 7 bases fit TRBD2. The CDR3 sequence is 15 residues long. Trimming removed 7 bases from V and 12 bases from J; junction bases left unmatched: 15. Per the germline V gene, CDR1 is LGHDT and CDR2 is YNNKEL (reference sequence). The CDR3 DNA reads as TGTGCCAGCAACCCAAGCCCCTCTAGCGGCGGCGTCCTGACTTTC. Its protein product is CASNPSPSSGGVLTF.

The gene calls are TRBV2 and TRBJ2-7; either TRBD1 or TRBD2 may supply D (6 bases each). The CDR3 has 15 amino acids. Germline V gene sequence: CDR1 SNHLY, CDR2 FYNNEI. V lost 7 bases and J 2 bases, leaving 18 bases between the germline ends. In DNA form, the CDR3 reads TGTGCCAGCACCCCGCGGGACACCCGGACCTACGAGCAGTACTTC. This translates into CASTPRDTRTYEQYF.

The CDR3 DNA is TGTGCCAGCAGTTCAGGGGTTGGGGCCAACGTCCTGACTTTC. Translated: CASSSGVGANVLTF. The chain links TRBV6-5 to TRBJ2-6, with D possibly being TRBD1 (6 bases). The CDR3 runs to 14 residues. V was pared by 4 bases and J by 3 bases, with 7 bases between. Germline CDR1 is MNHEY and CDR2 is SVGAGI.

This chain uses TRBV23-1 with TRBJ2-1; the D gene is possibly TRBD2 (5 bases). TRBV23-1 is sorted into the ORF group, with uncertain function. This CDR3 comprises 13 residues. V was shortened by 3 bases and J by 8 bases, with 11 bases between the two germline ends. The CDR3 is CASSHLTRHEQFF. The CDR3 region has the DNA TGCGCCAGCAGTCACCTCACTAGGCATGAGCAGTTCTTC.

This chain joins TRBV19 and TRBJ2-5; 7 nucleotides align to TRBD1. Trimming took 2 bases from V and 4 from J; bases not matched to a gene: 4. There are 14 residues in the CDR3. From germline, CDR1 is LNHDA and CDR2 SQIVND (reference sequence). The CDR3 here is CASSITGAPETQYF. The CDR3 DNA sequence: TGTGCCAGTAGTATAACAGGGGCTCCAGAGACCCAGTACTTC. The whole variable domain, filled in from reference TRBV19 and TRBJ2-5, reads DGGITQSPKYLFRKEGQNVTLSCEQNLNHDAMYWYRQDPGQGLRLIYYSQIVNDFQKGDIAEGYSVSREKKESFPLTVTSAQKNPTAFYLCASSITGAPETQYFGPGTRLLVL.

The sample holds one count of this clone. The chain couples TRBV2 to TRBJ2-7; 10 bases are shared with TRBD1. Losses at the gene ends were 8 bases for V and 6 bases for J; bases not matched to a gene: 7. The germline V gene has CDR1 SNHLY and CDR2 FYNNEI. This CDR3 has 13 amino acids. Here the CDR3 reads CASGAGTGAEQYF. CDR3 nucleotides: TGTGCCAGCGGTGCCGGGACAGGGGCCGAGCAGTACTTC.

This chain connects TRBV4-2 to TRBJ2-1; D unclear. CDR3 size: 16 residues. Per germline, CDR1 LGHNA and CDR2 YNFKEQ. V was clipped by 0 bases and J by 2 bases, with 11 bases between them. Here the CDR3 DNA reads TGTGCCAGCAGCCAAGAAGGGCTCACCGCCTACAATGAGCAGTTCTTC. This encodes CASSQEGLTAYNEQFF.

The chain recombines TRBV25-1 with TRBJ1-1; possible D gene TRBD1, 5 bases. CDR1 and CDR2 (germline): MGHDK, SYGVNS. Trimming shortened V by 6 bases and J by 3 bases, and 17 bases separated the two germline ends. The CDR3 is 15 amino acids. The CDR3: CASRADNPPHTEAFF. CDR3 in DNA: TGTGCCAGCAGGGCGGACAATCCGCCCCACACTGAAGCTTTCTTT.

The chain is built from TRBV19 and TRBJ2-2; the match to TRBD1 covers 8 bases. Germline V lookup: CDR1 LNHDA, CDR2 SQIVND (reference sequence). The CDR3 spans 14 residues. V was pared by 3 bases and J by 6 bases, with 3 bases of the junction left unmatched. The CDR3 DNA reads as TGTGCCAGTAGTATCCTACAGGGGGCCGGGGAGCTGTTTTTT. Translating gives CASSILQGAGELFF.

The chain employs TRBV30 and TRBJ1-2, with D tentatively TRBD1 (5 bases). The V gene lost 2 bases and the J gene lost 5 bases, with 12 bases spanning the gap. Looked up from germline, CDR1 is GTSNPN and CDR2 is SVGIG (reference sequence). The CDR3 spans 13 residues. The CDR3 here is CAWSPGGGYGYTF. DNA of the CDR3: TGTGCCTGGAGTCCCGGGGGAGGATATGGCTACACCTTC.

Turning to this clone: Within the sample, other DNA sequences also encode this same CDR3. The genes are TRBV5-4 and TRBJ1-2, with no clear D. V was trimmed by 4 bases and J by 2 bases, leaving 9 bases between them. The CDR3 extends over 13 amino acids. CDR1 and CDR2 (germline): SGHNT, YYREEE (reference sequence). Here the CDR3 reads CASSLDGNYGYTF. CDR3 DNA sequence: TGTGCCAGCAGCCTAGATGGGAACTATGGCTACACCTTC.

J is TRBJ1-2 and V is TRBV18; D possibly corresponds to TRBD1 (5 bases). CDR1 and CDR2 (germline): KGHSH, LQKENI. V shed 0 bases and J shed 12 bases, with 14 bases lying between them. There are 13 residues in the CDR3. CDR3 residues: CASSPPGVRLDTF. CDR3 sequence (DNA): TGTGCCAGCTCACCACCAGGGGTCCGGCTAGACACCTTC.

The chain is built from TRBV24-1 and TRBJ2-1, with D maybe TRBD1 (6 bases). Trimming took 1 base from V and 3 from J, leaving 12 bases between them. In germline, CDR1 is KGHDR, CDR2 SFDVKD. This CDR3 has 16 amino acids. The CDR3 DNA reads TGTGCCACCAGTGATTTACCCAGGGGTGGCTACAATGAGCAGTTCTTC. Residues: CATSDLPRGGYNEQFF.

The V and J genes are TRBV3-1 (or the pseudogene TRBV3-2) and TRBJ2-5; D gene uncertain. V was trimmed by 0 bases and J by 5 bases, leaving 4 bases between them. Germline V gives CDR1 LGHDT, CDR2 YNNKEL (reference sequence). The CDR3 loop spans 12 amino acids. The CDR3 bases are TGTGCCAGCAGCCAAGAATGGGAGACCCAGTACTTC. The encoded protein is CASSQEWETQYF.

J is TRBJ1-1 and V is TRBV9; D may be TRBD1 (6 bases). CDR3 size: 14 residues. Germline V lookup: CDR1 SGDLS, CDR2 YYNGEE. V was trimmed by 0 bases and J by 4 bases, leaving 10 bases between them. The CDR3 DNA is TGTGCCAGCAGCGTAGAAGGGGGAAGCACTGAAGCTTTCTTT. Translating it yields CASSVEGGSTEAFF.

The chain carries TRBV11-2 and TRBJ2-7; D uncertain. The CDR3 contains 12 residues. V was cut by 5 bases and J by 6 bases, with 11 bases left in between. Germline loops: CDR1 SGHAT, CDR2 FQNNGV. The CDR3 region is CASSAGGSEQYF. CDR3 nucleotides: TGTGCCAGCAGCGCCGGTGGGTCCGAGCAGTACTTC.